This T cell receptor (beta chain) derives from a study of cytomegalovirus exposure and HLA in healthy donors. The CDR3 runs to 15 residues. The ends were cut back, 5 bases at V and 7 bases at J, with 20 bases in the middle. In germline, CDR1 is SGHTA, CDR2 FQGNSA. Vbeta (60) and Jbeta (13) primers were used in the PCR. The assay was immunoSEQ multiplex PCR, and TCRdb's table has in-frame clones only and misses some. Of some 76,000 clones listed, roughly four fifths were seen once; the top ten hold around 10%. Study-level points and caveats: As was reported, the HLA-A and HLA-B alleles of most subjects were accurately predicted from TCR beta sequences. TCR beta chains numbering 164 were designated cytomegalovirus-associated.

Points on this clone: Antigen: not known.

This chain joins TRBV7-2 and TRBJ2-5, with a tentative D call TRBD2 (6 bases). Sequencing was carried out using PBMCs. The TCR sequence derives from a male donor in good health and CMV-seropositive. CDR3: CASSPPGLLLGTQYF. The CDR3 region has the DNA TGTGCCAGCAGCCCCCCGGGACTCCTCTTGGGGACCCAGTACTTC. Complete variable domain (other parts from reference TRBV7-2 and TRBJ2-5): GAGVSQSPSNKVTEKGKDVELRCDPISGHTALYWYRQSLGQGLEFLIYFQGNSAPDKSGLPSDRFSAERTGGSVSTLTIQRTQQEDSAVYLCASSPPGLLLGTQYFGPGTRLLVL.